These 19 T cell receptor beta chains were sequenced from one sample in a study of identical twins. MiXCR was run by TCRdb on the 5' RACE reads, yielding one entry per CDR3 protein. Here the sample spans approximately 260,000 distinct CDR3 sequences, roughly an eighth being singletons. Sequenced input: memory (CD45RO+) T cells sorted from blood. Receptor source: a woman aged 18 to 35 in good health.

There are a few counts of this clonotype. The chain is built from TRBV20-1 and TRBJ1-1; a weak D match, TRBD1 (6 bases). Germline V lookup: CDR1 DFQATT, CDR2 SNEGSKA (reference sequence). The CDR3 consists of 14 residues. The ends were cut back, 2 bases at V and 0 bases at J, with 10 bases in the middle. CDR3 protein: CSARPGQLNTEAFF. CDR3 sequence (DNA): TGCAGTGCTAGACCAGGACAGTTGAACACTGAAGCTTTCTTT.

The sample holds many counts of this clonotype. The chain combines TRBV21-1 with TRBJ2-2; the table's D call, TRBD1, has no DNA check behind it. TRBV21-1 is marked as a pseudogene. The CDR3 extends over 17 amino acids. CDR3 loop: CASSFLGLGANTGELFF. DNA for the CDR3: TGTGCCAGCAGCTTTCTCGGACTGGGTGCGAACACCGGGGAGCTGTTTTTT.

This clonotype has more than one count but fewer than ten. The CDR3 nucleotides are TGTGCCAGCAGCTTGGGTCAGGGACACGAGCAGTACTTC. This sequence encodes CASSLGQGHEQYF. The chain carries TRBV11-2 and TRBJ2-7, with D possibly called TRBD1 or TRBD2 (5 bases each). Germline CDR1 and CDR2: SGHAT and FQNNGV. V shed 3 bases and J shed 5 bases, with 11 bases lying between them. The CDR3 runs to 13 residues.

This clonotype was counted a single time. CDR3 in amino acids: CASSNRTSDRETQYF. As DNA, the CDR3 is TGTGCCAGCAGCAACCGGACTAGCGACAGGGAGACCCAGTACTTC. The chain uses TRBV21-1 and TRBJ2-5; the table's D call TRBD2 went unverified against the DNA. TRBV21-1 is an annotated pseudogene. The CDR3 extends over 15 amino acids.

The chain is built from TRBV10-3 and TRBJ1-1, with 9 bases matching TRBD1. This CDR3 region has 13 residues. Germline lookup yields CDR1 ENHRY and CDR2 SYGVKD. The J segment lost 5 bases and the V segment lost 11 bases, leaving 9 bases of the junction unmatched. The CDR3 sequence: CAVTGGRGTEAFF. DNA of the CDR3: TGTGCCGTAACAGGGGGCAGAGGGACTGAAGCTTTCTTT.

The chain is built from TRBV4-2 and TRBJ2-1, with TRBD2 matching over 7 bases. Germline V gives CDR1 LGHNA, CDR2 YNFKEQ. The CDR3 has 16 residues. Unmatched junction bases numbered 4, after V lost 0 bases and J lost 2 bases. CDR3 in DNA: TGTGCCAGCAGCCAAGAAGGCGCGGGGGCCTACAATGAGCAGTTCTTC. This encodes CASSQEGAGAYNEQFF.

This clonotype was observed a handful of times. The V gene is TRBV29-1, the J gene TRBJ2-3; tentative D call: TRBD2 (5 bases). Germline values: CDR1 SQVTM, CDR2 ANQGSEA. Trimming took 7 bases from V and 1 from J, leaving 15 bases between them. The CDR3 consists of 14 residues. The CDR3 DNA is TGCAGCGCGGCCGGACTGGAAGGCACAGATACGCAGTATTTT. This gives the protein CSAAGLEGTDTQYF.

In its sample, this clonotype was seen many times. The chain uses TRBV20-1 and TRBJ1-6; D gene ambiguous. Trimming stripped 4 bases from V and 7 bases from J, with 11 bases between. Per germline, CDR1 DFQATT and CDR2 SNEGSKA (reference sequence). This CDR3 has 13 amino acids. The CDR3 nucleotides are TGCAGTGCTATCTCCCATCCGAATTCACCCCTCCACTTT. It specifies CSAISHPNSPLHF.

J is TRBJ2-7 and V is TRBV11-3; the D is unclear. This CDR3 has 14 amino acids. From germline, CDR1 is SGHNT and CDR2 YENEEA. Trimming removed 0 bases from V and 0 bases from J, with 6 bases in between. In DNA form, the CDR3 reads TGTGCCAGCAGCTTAGATTCCACCTCCTACGAGCAGTACTTC. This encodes CASSLDSTSYEQYF.

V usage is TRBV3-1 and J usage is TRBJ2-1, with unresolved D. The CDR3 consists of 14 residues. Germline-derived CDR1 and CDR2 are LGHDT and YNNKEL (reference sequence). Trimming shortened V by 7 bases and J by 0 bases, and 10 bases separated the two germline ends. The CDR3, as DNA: TGTGCCAGCACGGACGGAGCCTCCTACAATGAGCAGTTCTTC. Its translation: CASTDGASYNEQFF.

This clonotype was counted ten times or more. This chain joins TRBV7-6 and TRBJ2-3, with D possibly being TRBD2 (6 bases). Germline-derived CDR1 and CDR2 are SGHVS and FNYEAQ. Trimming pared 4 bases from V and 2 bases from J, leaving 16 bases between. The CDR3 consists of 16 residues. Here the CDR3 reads CASSSTGLTFTDTQYF. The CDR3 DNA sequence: TGTGCCAGCAGCTCCACGGGACTCACTTTCACAGATACGCAGTATTTT. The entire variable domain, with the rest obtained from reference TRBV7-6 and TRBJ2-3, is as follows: GAGVSQSPRYKVTKRGQDVALRCDPISGHVSLYWYRQALGQGPEFLTYFNYEAQQDKSGLPNDRFSAERPEGSISTLTIQRTEQRDSAMYRCASSSTGLTFTDTQYFGPGTRLTVL.

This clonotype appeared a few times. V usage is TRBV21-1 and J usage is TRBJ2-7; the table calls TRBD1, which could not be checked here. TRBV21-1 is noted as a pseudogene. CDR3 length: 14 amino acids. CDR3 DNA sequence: TGTGCCTTCAGAAGGGGGAAAGGGTCCTACGAGCAGTACTTC. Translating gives CAFRRGKGSYEQYF.

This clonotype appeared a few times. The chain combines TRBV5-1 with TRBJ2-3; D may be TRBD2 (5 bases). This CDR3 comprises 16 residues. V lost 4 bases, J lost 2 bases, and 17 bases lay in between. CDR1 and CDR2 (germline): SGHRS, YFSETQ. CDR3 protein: CASSHSERYYTDTQYF. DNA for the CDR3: TGCGCCAGCAGCCACTCCGAGCGGTACTACACAGATACGCAGTATTTT.

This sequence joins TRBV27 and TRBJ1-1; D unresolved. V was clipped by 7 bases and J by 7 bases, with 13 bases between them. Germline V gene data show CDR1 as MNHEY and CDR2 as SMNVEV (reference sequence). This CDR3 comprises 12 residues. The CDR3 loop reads CASMREAGEAFF. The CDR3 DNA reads TGTGCCAGCATGAGGGAGGCAGGTGAAGCTTTCTTT.

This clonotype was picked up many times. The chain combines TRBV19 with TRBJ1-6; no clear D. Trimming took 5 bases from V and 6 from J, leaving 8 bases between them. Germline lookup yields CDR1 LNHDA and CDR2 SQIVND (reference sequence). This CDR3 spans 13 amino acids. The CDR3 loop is CASSARTNSPLHF. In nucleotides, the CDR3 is TGTGCCAGTAGTGCGAGAACTAATTCACCCCTCCACTTT.

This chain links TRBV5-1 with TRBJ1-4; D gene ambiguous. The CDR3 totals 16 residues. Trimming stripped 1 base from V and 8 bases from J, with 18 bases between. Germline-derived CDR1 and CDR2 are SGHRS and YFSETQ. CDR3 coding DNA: TGCGCCAGCAGCTTGACCGGGTCCCAGTTGAGCGAAAAACTGTTTTTT. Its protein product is CASSLTGSQLSEKLFF.

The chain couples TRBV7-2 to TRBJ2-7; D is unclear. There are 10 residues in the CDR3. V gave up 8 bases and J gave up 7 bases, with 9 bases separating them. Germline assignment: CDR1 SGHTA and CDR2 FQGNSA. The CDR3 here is CASGMEEQYF. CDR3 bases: TGTGCCAGCGGCATGGAGGAGCAGTACTTC. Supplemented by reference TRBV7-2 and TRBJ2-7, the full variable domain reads GAGVSQSPSNKVTEKGKDVELRCDPISGHTALYWYRQSLGQGLEFLIYFQGNSAPDKSGLPSDRFSAERTGGSVSTLTIQRTQQEDSAVYLCASGMEEQYFGPGTRLTVT.

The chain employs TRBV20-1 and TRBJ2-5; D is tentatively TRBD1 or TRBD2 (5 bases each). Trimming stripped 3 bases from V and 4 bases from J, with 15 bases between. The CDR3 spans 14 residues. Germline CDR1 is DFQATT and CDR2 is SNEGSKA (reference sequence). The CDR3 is CSASLPGRPETQYF. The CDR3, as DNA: TGCAGTGCTAGCCTCCCGGGACGGCCAGAGACCCAGTACTTC.

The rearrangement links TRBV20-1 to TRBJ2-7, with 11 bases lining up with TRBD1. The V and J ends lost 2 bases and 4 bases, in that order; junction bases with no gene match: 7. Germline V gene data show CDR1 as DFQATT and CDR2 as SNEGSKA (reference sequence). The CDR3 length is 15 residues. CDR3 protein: CSARSGTGGFYEQYF. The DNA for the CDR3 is TGCAGTGCTAGATCCGGGACAGGGGGTTTTTACGAGCAGTACTTC.